The 27 T cell receptor beta chains in this list originate from one sample, sequenced in a study of blood T cell repertoires in COVID-19. The protocol was immunoSEQ multiplex PCR, while the TCRdb copy is restricted to in-frame clones and leaves out a portion. This sample carries roughly 100,000 clones, approximately 72% of them seen once, and the ten largest clones take 15% to 20%. The source material was peripheral blood. Receptors were obtained from a woman in her seventies with acute or convalescent COVID-19.

This CDR3 reads CASSPSGQEDYGYTF. CDR3 DNA: TGTGCCAGCTCACCATCGGGACAGGAAGACTATGGCTACACCTTC. The V call is TRBV18, the J call TRBJ1-2; 8 bases match TRBD1. This CDR3 spans 15 amino acids. Unmatched junction bases numbered 5, after V lost 2 bases and J lost 3 bases. CDR1 and CDR2 (germline): KGHSH, LQKENI.

The rearrangement links TRBV7-9 to TRBJ2-7, with no clear D. The germline V gene encodes CDR1 SEHNR and CDR2 FQNEAQ (reference sequence). The CDR3 has 12 residues. Trimming took 5 bases from V and 3 from J, leaving 8 bases between them. The CDR3, as DNA: TGTGCCAGCAGCCCCTACTTCTACGAGCAGTACTTC. Its protein product is CASSPYFYEQYF. Variable domain in full (rest from reference TRBV7-9 and TRBJ2-7): DTGVSQNPRHKITKRGQNVTFRCDPISEHNRLYWYRQTLGQGPEFLTYFQNEAQLEKSRLLSDRFSAERPKGSFSTLEIQRTEQGDSAMYLCASSPYFYEQYFGPGTRLTVT.

CDR3 DNA: TGTGCCAGCAGCAGGGATCAGGGGGTCAACGAGCAGTACTTC. Residues: CASSRDQGVNEQYF. The rearrangement uses TRBV7-6 and TRBJ2-7, with 7 nucleotides matching TRBD1. The CDR3 is 14 amino acids. Germline values: CDR1 SGHVS, CDR2 FNYEAQ. J gave up 5 bases and V 5 bases, and 9 bases lay outside the gene matches. The variable domain in full, completed from reference TRBV7-6 and TRBJ2-7, reads GAGVSQSPRYKVTKRGQDVALRCDPISGHVSLYWYRQALGQGPEFLTYFNYEAQQDKSGLPNDRFSAERPEGSISTLTIQRTEQRDSAMYRCASSRDQGVNEQYFGPGTRLTVT.

This clone has ten or more counts. Compared with germline, one end of the junction differs, possibly owing to a read error. The chain links TRBV28 to TRBJ1-6; no clear D gene. CDR1 is MDHEN and CDR2 is SYDVKM in the germline V gene. This CDR3 contains 13 residues. CDR3 sequence: CASSRDYYSPLHF. CDR3 bases: TGTGCCAGCAGCCGCGACTATTATTCACCCCTCCACTTT. The full variable domain, completed using reference TRBV28 and TRBJ1-6, is DVKVTQSSRYLVKRTGEKVFLECVQDMDHENMFWYRQDPGLGLRLIYFSYDVKMKEKGDIPEGYSVSREKKERFSLILESASTNQTSMYLCASSRDYYSPLHFGNGTRLTVT.

The chain recombines TRBV6-5 with TRBJ1-4; D possibly corresponds to TRBD1 (6 bases). The CDR3 loop spans 13 amino acids. Germline V gives CDR1 MNHEY, CDR2 SVGAGI. The V gene lost 2 bases and the J gene lost 10 bases, with 11 bases spanning the gap. The CDR3 loop is CASSYLDRGKLFF. In DNA form, the CDR3 reads TGTGCCAGCAGTTACCTGGACAGAGGAAAACTGTTTTTT.

The chain is built from TRBV2 and TRBJ2-1, with 11 bases lining up with TRBD2. CDR3 length: 15 residues. V gave up 6 bases and J gave up 7 bases; unmatched junction bases: 8. The germline V gene encodes CDR1 SNHLY and CDR2 FYNNEI. CDR3 DNA: TGTGCCAGCAGCTCACTAGCGGGGGTGTCAAATGAGCAGTTCTTC. This gives the protein CASSSLAGVSNEQFF.

The chain joins TRBV24-1 to TRBJ2-5, with D perhaps matching TRBD2 (5 bases). CDR1 is KGHDR and CDR2 is SFDVKD in the germline V gene. This CDR3 has 15 residues. V was trimmed by 5 bases and J by 1 base, leaving 13 bases between them. In DNA form, the CDR3 reads TGTGCCACCAGTGCCGTGGGCGGAGGCCAAGAGACCCAGTACTTC. Protein sequence: CATSAVGGGQETQYF.

This chain uses TRBV27 with TRBJ2-7; possibly TRBD2 for D (5 bases). The CDR3 contains 11 residues. The V gene's germline CDR1 is MNHEY and CDR2 SMNVEV (reference sequence). The V end was cut by 3 bases, the J end by 6 bases, with 6 bases between. CDR3 coding DNA: TGTGCCAGCAGTTTCGGGGTCGAGCAGTACTTC. Translated, it gives CASSFGVEQYF.

The J gene is TRBJ1-2, the V gene TRBV5-6, with 7 nucleotides matching TRBD1. Germline CDR1 is SGHDT and CDR2 is YYEEEE. The CDR3 consists of 13 residues. V dropped 7 bases and J dropped 2; count of bases not matched to a gene: 5. The CDR3 is CASGGQMNYGYTF. In DNA, the CDR3 is TGTGCCAGCGGGGGACAGATGAACTATGGCTACACCTTC.

The rearrangement links TRBV27 to TRBJ1-5; D is possibly TRBD1 (6 bases). Per germline, CDR1 MNHEY and CDR2 SMNVEV (reference sequence). The CDR3 is 18 residues long. V dropped 3 bases and J dropped 3 bases, with 21 bases sitting between them. CDR3: CASSLSGSGTGLNQPQHF. CDR3 DNA: TGTGCCAGCAGTTTGTCGGGATCGGGTACAGGGCTCAATCAGCCCCAGCATTTT.

The V gene is TRBV27, the J gene TRBJ1-6, with no clear D. This CDR3 contains 15 residues. Germline CDR1 and CDR2: MNHEY and SMNVEV (reference sequence). V lost 8 bases and J 0 bases, leaving 11 bases between the germline ends. In nucleotides, the CDR3 is TGTGCCAGCCAATCCCCGAGCTCCTATAATTCACCCCTCCACTTT. Amino acid sequence: CASQSPSSYNSPLHF.

The genes are TRBV12-1 and TRBJ2-6; the D call of TRBD1 is as the table states it, not checked on the DNA. TRBV12-1 is labeled a pseudogene. The CDR3 covers 19 residues. In nucleotides, the CDR3 is TGTGCCAGCAGCTTTTGTTCAGGACAGGGTCACCCTGGGGCCAACGTCCTGACTTTC. This translates into CASSFCSGQGHPGANVLTF.

The rearrangement uses TRBV27 and TRBJ1-1; TRBD1 might be the D (6 bases). Trimming removed 2 bases from V and 1 base from J, with 8 bases in between. The CDR3 contains 14 residues. CDR1 and CDR2 (germline): MNHEY, SMNVEV (reference sequence). The CDR3 loop is CASSLRTANTEAFF. In DNA form, the CDR3 reads TGTGCCAGCAGTTTACGGACAGCGAACACTGAAGCTTTCTTT.

For the CDR3, the DNA is TGTGCCAGCAGCTTGGGGGACAGGGGGCCTAGGGGCAATCAGCCCCAGCATTTT. Its protein is CASSLGDRGPRGNQPQHF. The chain has TRBV5-6 and TRBJ1-5; TRBD1 matches 12 bases. Per the germline V gene, CDR1 is SGHDT and CDR2 is YYEEEE. V gave up 0 bases and J gave up 2 bases; unmatched junction bases: 6. This CDR3 is 18 amino acids long.

The chain uses TRBV19 and TRBJ2-2; 10 bases match TRBD1. The CDR3 is 16 residues long. The germline V gene encodes CDR1 LNHDA and CDR2 SQIVND (reference sequence). The V segment lost 6 bases and the J segment 4 bases; nucleotides outside the gene matches: 8. CDR3 sequence (DNA): TGTGCCAGTAGGGGTATAGGGACAGGGGTCACCGGGGAGCTGTTTTTT. Translating gives CASRGIGTGVTGELFF.

V gene TRBV28 combines with J gene TRBJ1-3; D is perhaps TRBD1 (5 bases). Trimming shortened V by 2 bases and J by 9 bases, and 17 bases separated the two germline ends. Germline-derived CDR1 and CDR2 are MDHEN and SYDVKM. The CDR3 extends over 15 amino acids. The DNA for the CDR3 is TGTGCCAGCAGTTTAAGAAGTAATTGGGGGGGCACCATATATTTT. It yields the protein CASSLRSNWGGTIYF.

The rearrangement links TRBV18 to TRBJ2-5; 7 nucleotides agree with TRBD2. The CDR3 loop spans 16 amino acids. V gave up 3 bases and J gave up 3 bases; unmatched junction bases: 10. Germline V lookup: CDR1 KGHSH, CDR2 LQKENI. The CDR3 spells CASSPYAGLTEETQYF. CDR3 in DNA: TGTGCCAGCTCACCGTATGCGGGACTAACGGAAGAGACCCAGTACTTC.

The chain couples TRBV18 to TRBJ1-4; 9 bases fit TRBD1. The CDR3 has 15 amino acids. V lost 5 bases to trimming and J lost 7 bases; unmatched junction nucleotides: 8. Per germline, CDR1 KGHSH and CDR2 LQKENI. The CDR3 sequence: CASSVTGGVSEKLFF. DNA of the CDR3: TGTGCCAGCTCAGTTACAGGGGGCGTTAGTGAAAAACTGTTTTTT.

The rearrangement uses TRBV29-1 and TRBJ1-4, with TRBD1 matching 12 bases. The ends lost 6 bases at V and 3 bases at J; junction bases unmatched: 8. The CDR3 extends over 16 amino acids. In germline, CDR1 is SQVTM, CDR2 ANQGSEA. This chain's CDR3 is CSVAGTGGPANEKLFF. The CDR3, as DNA: TGCAGCGTCGCCGGGACAGGGGGCCCGGCTAATGAAAAACTGTTTTTT.

The chain combines TRBV7-6 with TRBJ1-2, with D possibly TRBD1 on 5 matching bases. V lost 2 bases, J lost 4 bases, and 11 bases lay in between. In germline, CDR1 is SGHVS, CDR2 FNYEAQ. The CDR3 loop spans 14 amino acids. CDR3 coding DNA: TGTGCCAGCAGCTTACGGGGAGGGGTCTATGGCTACACCTTC. It codes for CASSLRGGVYGYTF.

The chain uses TRBV19 and TRBJ2-3, with D tentatively TRBD2 (7 bases). Deletions cut 5 bases from V and 2 bases from J, with 17 bases between. CDR1 is LNHDA and CDR2 is SQIVND in the germline V gene (reference sequence). The CDR3 length is 16 residues. Here the CDR3 reads CASSYRWGGHTDTQYF. The DNA of the CDR3 is TGTGCCAGTAGTTACCGGTGGGGGGGGCACACAGATACGCAGTATTTT.

The chain employs TRBV24-1 and TRBJ2-2; 8 nucleotides align to TRBD1. CDR3 size: 16 residues. V shed 3 bases, J shed 7 bases, and the junction held 9 bases outside the gene matches. Germline V gene data show CDR1 as KGHDR and CDR2 as SFDVKD. CDR3: CATSDPRTGKVGELFF. CDR3 bases: TGTGCCACCAGTGATCCCCGGACAGGGAAGGTCGGGGAGCTGTTTTTT.

This clone was found a few times. This chain joins TRBV9 and TRBJ1-1; tentative D call: TRBD1 (6 bases). V was cut by 0 bases and J by 8 bases, with 11 bases left in between. In germline, CDR1 is SGDLS, CDR2 YYNGEE. This CDR3 is built from 13 residues. The CDR3 protein is CASSVATGTEAFF. CDR3 in DNA: TGTGCCAGCAGCGTAGCTACAGGGACAGAAGCTTTCTTT.

The rearrangement joins TRBV5-1 to TRBJ2-7, with D possibly TRBD1 on 5 matching bases. Germline CDR1 SGHRS, CDR2 YFSETQ. The CDR3 has 14 amino acids. The ends were cut back, 4 bases at V and 0 bases at J, with 11 bases in the middle. The CDR3 spells CASSPKQGSYEQYF. CDR3 DNA: TGCGCCAGCAGCCCGAAGCAGGGCTCCTACGAGCAGTACTTC. Filled out from reference TRBV5-1 and TRBJ2-7, the complete variable domain reads KAGVTQTPRYLIKTRGQQVTLSCSPISGHRSVSWYQQTPGQGLQFLFEYFSETQRNKGNFPGRFSGRQFSNSRSEMNVSTLELGDSALYLCASSPKQGSYEQYFGPGTRLTVT.

The genes are TRBV5-1 and TRBJ2-7; D perhaps matches TRBD1 (6 bases). V lost 4 bases and J lost 0, with 23 bases in between. CDR3 length: 18 residues. Germline CDR1 SGHRS, CDR2 YFSETQ. The CDR3 sequence: CASSHTPLRGSSSYEQYF. CDR3 in DNA: TGCGCCAGCAGCCATACTCCGCTCAGGGGATCTAGCTCCTACGAGCAGTACTTC.

V gene TRBV6-5 combines with J gene TRBJ2-2, with 9 bases lining up with TRBD1. The germline V gene has CDR1 MNHEY and CDR2 SVGAGI. CDR3 length equals 15 residues. V trimming: 7 bases; J trimming: 2 bases; junction bases outside the gene matches: 5. CDR3 DNA sequence: TGTGCCAGCATACCGGGACAGGGTAACACCGGGGAGCTGTTTTTT. It codes for CASIPGQGNTGELFF.

J is TRBJ2-1 and V is TRBV30; 7 bases are shared with TRBD1. The germline CDR1 and CDR2 sequences are GTSNPN and SVGIG (reference sequence). This CDR3 is built from 14 residues. J gave up 5 bases and V 1 base, and 5 bases lay outside the gene matches. In DNA, the CDR3 is TGTGCCTGGAGTGAGGGGGCGGCTCACAATGAGCAGTTCTTC. Translation: CAWSEGAAHNEQFF.